What follows are 29 T cell receptor beta chains derived from one specimen sequenced in a study of shared clonotypes between healthy human individuals. Profiling relied on immunoSEQ multiplex PCR, and the TCRdb table lists in-frame clones only, not all of them. The sample lists about 470,000 clones, more than 75% seen once, with less than 15% in the top ten. Sample: PBMCs. The origin of the receptors is a woman aged 40 to 50 in good health. Some clones in this sample may be carry-over from other donors' samples.

The chain recombines TRBV4-3 with TRBJ2-1; a possible D gene is TRBD2 (5 bases). Germline CDR1 and CDR2: LGHNA and YSLEER. This CDR3 has 16 residues. Trimming cost V 0 bases and J 6 bases, with 15 bases left between them. The CDR3 coding sequence is TGCGCCAGCAGCCAAGATCAGAGCGGCCTAGGCAATGAGCAGTTCTTC. Encoded protein: CASSQDQSGLGNEQFF.

V usage is TRBV18 and J usage is TRBJ2-3, with TRBD2 matching over 10 bases. CDR3 length: 15 residues. J was trimmed by 6 bases and V by 5 bases; bases with no gene match: 8. The V gene's germline CDR1 is KGHSH and CDR2 LQKENI. The CDR3 coding sequence is TGTGCCAGCTCAACTCTAGCGGGAGTTATGGATACGCAGTATTTT. Its protein is CASSTLAGVMDTQYF. Looking up the rest from reference TRBV18 and TRBJ2-3 gives the full variable domain: NAGVMQNPRHLVRRRGQEARLRCSPMKGHSHVYWYRQLPEEGLKFMVYLQKENIIDESGMPKERFSAEFPKEGPSILRIQQVVRGDSAAYFCASSTLAGVMDTQYFGPGTRLTVL.

The gene calls are TRBV12-5 and TRBJ2-3; D is uncertain. CDR1 and CDR2 (germline): LGHNT, FRNRAP. CDR3 length: 14 amino acids. The germline V and J ends were trimmed by 4 bases and 4 bases, with 12 bases remaining between them. The CDR3 loop is CASGSGLPPDTQYF. CDR3 DNA: TGTGCTAGTGGTTCCGGGCTCCCCCCAGATACGCAGTATTTT.

The chain has TRBV5-1 and TRBJ2-3; 8 nucleotides align to TRBD2. V lost 0 bases to trimming and J lost 4 bases; unmatched junction nucleotides: 7. Germline V gives CDR1 SGHRS, CDR2 YFSETQ. The CDR3 is 16 amino acids. CDR3 sequence: CASSLAIGREADTQYF. As DNA, the CDR3 is TGCGCCAGCAGCTTGGCCATAGGGCGGGAGGCAGATACGCAGTATTTT. Filled out from reference TRBV5-1 and TRBJ2-3, the complete variable domain reads KAGVTQTPRYLIKTRGQQVTLSCSPISGHRSVSWYQQTPGQGLQFLFEYFSETQRNKGNFPGRFSGRQFSNSRSEMNVSTLELGDSALYLCASSLAIGREADTQYFGPGTRLTVL.

Note on this clone: A much larger clone differs from this one at a single base, so this may be a read error. The J gene is TRBJ1-1, the V gene TRBV30; D not certain. CDR3 length equals 13 residues. The germline V and J ends were trimmed by 4 bases and 3 bases, with 12 bases remaining between them. Germline loops: CDR1 GTSNPN, CDR2 SVGIG (reference sequence). CDR3 residues: CAWTTSTDTEAFF. The DNA for the CDR3 is TGTGCCTGGACTACAAGCACGGACACTGAAGCTTTCTTT.

This clone was found once. The chain employs TRBV19 and TRBJ1-3, with D possibly being TRBD1 (6 bases). Germline loops: CDR1 LNHDA, CDR2 SQIVND (reference sequence). This CDR3 is 20 amino acids long. The V end was cut by 3 bases, the J end by 0 bases, with 24 bases between. This chain's CDR3 is CASSIMDSLPPRYSGNTIYF. In nucleotides, the CDR3 is TGTGCCAGTAGTATTATGGACAGCCTACCACCGAGATACTCTGGAAACACCATATATTTT. The full variable domain, in which reference TRBV19 and TRBJ1-3 provide the parts outside the CDR3, is DGGITQSPKYLFRKEGQNVTLSCEQNLNHDAMYWYRQDPGQGLRLIYYSQIVNDFQKGDIAEGYSVSREKKESFPLTVTSAQKNPTAFYLCASSIMDSLPPRYSGNTIYFGEGSWLTVV.

V and J are TRBV28 and TRBJ2-3, with 14 nucleotides matching TRBD2. Germline V lookup: CDR1 MDHEN, CDR2 SYDVKM. Trimming removed 5 bases from V and 0 bases from J; junction bases left unmatched: 4. This CDR3 region has 17 residues. The CDR3 coding sequence is TGTGCCAGCAGTGGACTAGCGGGGGGAACTAGCACAGATACGCAGTATTTT. Its protein product is CASSGLAGGTSTDTQYF. The whole variable domain, remainder taken from reference TRBV28 and TRBJ2-3, is DVKVTQSSRYLVKRTGEKVFLECVQDMDHENMFWYRQDPGLGLRLIYFSYDVKMKEKGDIPEGYSVSREKKERFSLILESASTNQTSMYLCASSGLAGGTSTDTQYFGPGTRLTVL.

The rearrangement uses TRBV7-2 and TRBJ2-2; TRBD1 might be the D (6 bases). This CDR3 is 13 amino acids long. Germline lookup yields CDR1 SGHTA and CDR2 FQGNSA. Deletions cut 5 bases from V and 5 bases from J, with 9 bases between. The chain's CDR3 is CASSPRGTGELFF. Here the CDR3 DNA reads TGTGCCAGCAGCCCCAGGGGAACCGGGGAGCTGTTTTTT.

The chain has TRBV5-1 and TRBJ2-7, with D uncertain. Germline V gives CDR1 SGHRS, CDR2 YFSETQ. The CDR3 runs 14 residues. The ends were cut back, 0 bases at V and 4 bases at J, with 11 bases in the middle. CDR3: CASSLGSLGYEQYF. Here the CDR3 DNA reads TGCGCCAGCAGCTTGGGGTCCCTCGGGTACGAGCAGTACTTC.

The chain is built from TRBV5-1 and TRBJ2-3; D perhaps matches TRBD2 (6 bases). V dropped 0 bases and J dropped 4 bases, with 15 bases sitting between them. Per the germline V gene, CDR1 is SGHRS and CDR2 is YFSETQ. This CDR3 region has 16 residues. The CDR3 nucleotides read TGCGCCAGCAGCTTGGCGGGAGCCGCTGGGCCAGATACGCAGTATTTT. Translated: CASSLAGAAGPDTQYF.

This clone was detected a few times. The rearrangement joins TRBV18 to TRBJ2-6; 10 bases are a match to TRBD2. The germline gives CDR1 KGHSH, CDR2 LQKENI. After removal of 2 bases from V and 0 bases from J, the junction contained 16 bases not matched to a gene. This CDR3 comprises 22 residues. CDR3 sequence: CASSPRGAGGPSRISGANVLTF. The CDR3, as DNA: TGTGCCAGCTCACCAAGGGGAGCGGGAGGGCCATCCCGCATCTCTGGGGCCAACGTCCTGACTTTC. Looking up the rest from reference TRBV18 and TRBJ2-6 gives the full variable domain: NAGVMQNPRHLVRRRGQEARLRCSPMKGHSHVYWYRQLPEEGLKFMVYLQKENIIDESGMPKERFSAEFPKEGPSILRIQQVVRGDSAAYFCASSPRGAGGPSRISGANVLTFGAGSRLTVL.

The J gene is TRBJ2-1, the V gene TRBV6-1, with 8 bases that match TRBD2. The V segment lost 3 bases and the J segment 10 bases; nucleotides outside the gene matches: 8. CDR3 length: 14 residues. Germline V gene data show CDR1 as MNHNS and CDR2 as SASEGT. The DNA for the CDR3 is TGTGCCAGCAGTGACGGGAGCGGGAGCGGGGAGCAGTTCTTC. It is translated as CASSDGSGSGEQFF.

This clone was recorded once. This same CDR3 is encoded by further DNA sequences in the sample. The chain carries TRBV19 and TRBJ1-4; D gene unclear. V was pared by 2 bases and J by 6 bases, with 4 bases between. Germline V CDR1 and CDR2: LNHDA, SQIVND (reference sequence). The CDR3 extends over 12 amino acids. CDR3 coding DNA: TGTGCCAGTAGTATAAGGGATGAAAAACTGTTTTTT. Translated: CASSIRDEKLFF.

Details on this clone: Without the conserved terminal phenylalanine or tryptophan, this CDR3 likely stems from a read error. The V gene is TRBV7-9, the J gene TRBJ1-5, with TRBD1 as a possible D gene (5 bases). V was trimmed by 7 bases and J by 1 base, leaving 11 bases between them. The CDR3 covers 14 residues. The germline CDR1 and CDR2 sequences are SEHNR and FQNEAQ (reference sequence). CDR3 nucleotide sequence: TGTGCCAGCACCATCGGGGGAAGCAATCAGCCCCAGCATCTT. It codes for CASTIGGSNQPQHL.

This clone appeared a few times. The chain recombines TRBV10-3 with TRBJ1-2; perhaps TRBD1 as D (5 bases). Per germline, CDR1 ENHRY and CDR2 SYGVKD. CDR3 length: 13 amino acids. V was cut by 6 bases and J by 3 bases, with 11 bases left in between. CDR3 coding DNA: TGTGCCATCAGCGAAGACAGATACTATGGCTACACCTTC. Amino acid sequence: CAISEDRYYGYTF.

The chain couples TRBV4-1 to TRBJ1-4; tentative D call: TRBD1 (5 bases). CDR1 MGHRA and CDR2 YSYEKL come from the germline V gene. The CDR3 sequence is 15 residues long. V was trimmed by 0 bases and J by 1 base, leaving 6 bases between them. The CDR3 DNA follows: TGCGCCAGCAGCCAAGACAGGGTAACTAATGAAAAACTGTTTTTT. The encoded protein is CASSQDRVTNEKLFF.

This chain links TRBV6-5 with TRBJ2-3; 7 nucleotides align to TRBD1. The CDR3 contains 13 residues. CDR1 is MNHEY and CDR2 is SVGAGI in the germline V gene. After removal of 6 bases from V and 0 bases from J, the junction contained 0 bases not matched to a gene. The CDR3 region is CASRDRSTDTQYF. The CDR3 nucleotides read TGTGCCAGCAGGGACAGGAGCACAGATACGCAGTATTTT.

The chain couples TRBV7-9 to TRBJ2-1, with D uncertain. The V end lost 5 bases, the J end lost 6 bases, and 11 bases lay between the germline ends. The length of the CDR3 is 13 residues. CDR1 and CDR2 from the germline V gene are SEHNR and FQNEAQ (reference sequence). The CDR3 is CASSRDPVNEQFF. The CDR3 DNA is TGTGCCAGCAGCAGAGATCCGGTCAATGAGCAGTTCTTC.

This CDR3 reads CASGFKRDSPLHF. The CDR3, as DNA: TGTGCCAGCGGGTTCAAAAGGGATTCACCCCTCCACTTT. The rearrangement joins TRBV27 to TRBJ1-6; D is undetermined. V was clipped by 8 bases and J by 8 bases, with 13 bases between them. Germline loops: CDR1 MNHEY, CDR2 SMNVEV (reference sequence). The length of the CDR3 is 13 residues.

This sequence joins TRBV7-9 and TRBJ2-1; TRBD1 is a possible D gene (5 bases). This CDR3 region has 11 residues. The V and J ends lost 9 bases and 9 bases respectively, with 12 bases between them. Germline V CDR1 and CDR2: SEHNR, FQNEAQ (reference sequence). CDR3 DNA sequence: TGTGCCAGTACACCAGGGTTTGAGCAGTTCTTC. Encoded protein: CASTPGFEQFF.

Ten or more counts support this clone. The chain is built from TRBV28 and TRBJ2-5; 7 bases match TRBD1. V was pared by 4 bases and J by 4 bases, with 6 bases of the junction left unmatched. The germline gives CDR1 MDHEN, CDR2 SYDVKM. CDR3 length: 14 residues. The CDR3 spells CASSSRQGGETQYF. The CDR3 region has the DNA TGTGCCAGCAGTTCTAGACAGGGCGGAGAGACCCAGTACTTC. The variable domain in full, with the rest retrieved from reference TRBV28 and TRBJ2-5, is DVKVTQSSRYLVKRTGEKVFLECVQDMDHENMFWYRQDPGLGLRLIYFSYDVKMKEKGDIPEGYSVSREKKERFSLILESASTNQTSMYLCASSSRQGGETQYFGPGTRLLVL.

CDR3 loop: CASSVGQGADTEAFF. In nucleotides, the CDR3 is TGTGCCAGCAGCGTAGGTCAGGGGGCGGACACTGAAGCTTTCTTT. The chain carries TRBV9 and TRBJ1-1; 8 bases agree with TRBD1. The CDR3 consists of 15 residues. The trim removed 0 bases at V and 3 bases at J, leaving 4 bases unmatched. Germline assignment: CDR1 SGDLS and CDR2 YYNGEE.

The chain uses TRBV29-1 and TRBJ2-1; D gene unclear. Germline CDR1 and CDR2: SQVTM and ANQGSEA. V was shortened by 1 base and J by 8 bases, with 12 bases between the two germline ends. This CDR3 has 13 amino acids. The CDR3 nucleotides read TGCAGCGTTGAAGGGGAAAGACTCTATGAGCAGTTCTTC. Translation gives CSVEGERLYEQFF.

This rearrangement joins TRBV4-1 to TRBJ2-2; TRBD2 aligns across 8 bases. The CDR3 length is 17 residues. The V gene's germline CDR1 is MGHRA and CDR2 YSYEKL. V dropped 0 bases and J dropped 4; count of bases not matched to a gene: 7. The CDR3 DNA reads TGCGCCAGCAGCCAAGATCCCGGGACTAGAGGCACCGGGGAGCTGTTTTTT. Translating it yields CASSQDPGTRGTGELFF.

This clone was counted many times. CDR3 sequence reads: CASSPRTGGLNEQFF. The DNA for the CDR3 is TGCGCCAGCAGCCCACGGACAGGGGGACTGAATGAGCAGTTCTTC. V usage is TRBV5-1 and J usage is TRBJ2-1, with TRBD1 matching over 10 bases. V lost 4 bases and J lost 7; bases outside the gene matches: 8. This CDR3 comprises 15 residues. Germline loops: CDR1 SGHRS, CDR2 YFSETQ.

In this sample, this clone turned up once. The chain joins TRBV30 to TRBJ2-7, with 8 bases lining up with TRBD2. The trim removed 4 bases at V and 3 bases at J, leaving 8 bases unmatched. CDR3 size: 14 residues. Germline CDR1 and CDR2: GTSNPN and SVGIG (reference sequence). For the CDR3, the DNA is TGTGCCTGGATGCCCCCGCGGGAGGTCTACGAGCAGTACTTC. The encoded protein is CAWMPPREVYEQYF. The complete variable domain, with remaining parts taken from reference TRBV30 and TRBJ2-7, reads SQTIHQWPATLVQPVGSPLSLECTVEGTSNPNLYWYRQAAGRGLQLLFYSVGIGQISSEVPQNLSASRPQDRQFILSSKKLLLSDSGFYLCAWMPPREVYEQYFGPGTRLTVT.

This chain joins TRBV30 and TRBJ1-4, with TRBD1 identical over 8 bases. The trim removed 4 bases at V and 7 bases at J, leaving 11 bases unmatched. The CDR3 totals 15 residues. In germline, CDR1 is GTSNPN, CDR2 SVGIG (reference sequence). CDR3 sequence reads: CAWKSRDRGFEKLFF. Written as DNA, the CDR3 is TGTGCCTGGAAATCACGAGACAGGGGTTTTGAAAAACTGTTTTTT.

The chain joins TRBV7-5 to TRBJ2-2; the table's D call of TRBD1 was not tested on the DNA. TRBV7-5 is a recognized pseudogene. The CDR3 contains 16 residues. The CDR3: CARSVRDRAYTGELFF. In DNA, the CDR3 is TGTGCCAGAAGCGTCCGGGACAGGGCCTACACCGGGGAGCTGTTTTTT.

This clone was recorded many times. This rearrangement joins TRBV14 to TRBJ2-1; 14 bases map to TRBD2. Per germline, CDR1 SGHDN and CDR2 FVKESK. Unmatched junction bases numbered 8, after V lost 8 bases and J lost 8 bases. The CDR3 contains 15 residues. CDR3 residues: CASGRTSGRIDEQFF. In DNA, the CDR3 is TGTGCCAGCGGACGGACTAGCGGGAGGATCGATGAGCAGTTCTTC.